A single T cell receptor beta chain is shown here with its context. This specimen comes from a study of shared T cell receptors in the human thymus. Some clones are missing from TCRdb's copy, which holds only in-frame ones; the method was immunoSEQ multiplex PCR. The sample consists of 700,000 or so clones, 80% to 90% of them appearing once. The CDR3 totals 17 residues. The V gene end was trimmed by 8 bases and the J gene end by 7 bases; junction bases not matched to a gene: 19. The germline V gene has CDR1 LGHNA and CDR2 YSLEER. These data were likewise used in another study, on human thymus T cells.

The chain carries TRBV4-3 and TRBJ1-4; 7 bases line up with TRBD1. Input material: thymocytes. This clonotype was obtained from a girl under three years old with a congenital heart defect. The CDR3 DNA sequence: TGCGCCAGCGGGACCGGGCGGTCCAGGGGGATTAGTGAAAAACTGTTTTTT. Translated, it gives CASGTGRSRGISEKLFF.